This T cell receptor beta chain is from a study of blood T cell repertoires in COVID-19. Study details: COVID-19 samples, acute and convalescent, were from the United States, Italy and Spain. PBMCs, B-cell-depleted T cells, or T cells were the source of the cDNA or gDNA that made up the material.

With 3 bases clipped from V and 5 bases from J, the junction kept 9 bases outside the gene matches. The CDR3 runs 18 residues. The germline V gene encodes CDR1 LNHDA and CDR2 SQIVND (reference sequence). Authors' data handling: Amplifying reference gene primers gave estimates of nucleated cell counts. Produced via immunoSEQ multiplex PCR; TCRdb's table is partial and in-frame only. V and J calls and clone size are as listed in that table; D and trimming were resolved from the DNA. The sample has tens of thousands of clones; about 89% are singletons. The source material was peripheral blood. The J gene is TRBJ2-2, the V gene TRBV19; 13 bases map to TRBD2. This clonotype originated in a human donor with acute or convalescent COVID-19. The donor label of this sample is uncertain. CDR3: CASSITSGGARTTGELFF. Here the CDR3 DNA reads TGTGCCAGTAGTATCACTAGCGGGGGGGCGAGGACGACCGGGGAGCTGTTTTTT.